The 23 T cell receptor beta chains listed next were all sequenced from one sample in a study of tumor-infiltrating lymphocytes in primary liver carcinoma. Both blood RNA, taken from unsorted whole blood, and germline DNA were extracted. Making TCR beta cDNA involved around 500 ng total RNA and a constant-region primer. TCR beta libraries came from three nested multiplex PCR rounds using slightly modified ARM-PCR. Use of TRBV1-TRBV30 forward primers with a C-beta reverse primer characterized the first two PCR rounds, which lasted approximately 11 cycles each. Each CDR3 protein gets one entry after TCRdb re-called the multiplex PCR reads with MiXCR. The table lists about 180,000 distinct CDR3 sequences, over 50% of them singletons, with approximately 65% in the top ten. Sequencing was carried out using peripheral blood. The receptors come from a man in his forties with primary liver carcinoma and hepatitis B virus infection.

V gene TRBV11-2 combines with J gene TRBJ1-6; D may be TRBD1 (6 bases). The CDR3 is 16 amino acids. CDR1 is SGHAT and CDR2 is FQNNGV in the germline V gene. The CDR3 loop reads CANRPTGSPYNSPLHF. Here the CDR3 DNA reads TGTGCTAACAGACCCACAGGGAGTCCCTATAATTCACCCCTCCACTTT.

This clonotype was seen many times. The chain links TRBV29-1 to TRBJ2-3; 10 bases agree with TRBD2. V lost 7 bases and J lost 2; bases outside the gene matches: 6. Germline V gives CDR1 SQVTM, CDR2 ANQGSEA. CDR3 length: 14 amino acids. CDR3 in amino acids: CSGRSGRDTDTQYF. The CDR3 DNA is TGCAGCGGCCGGAGCGGGAGGGACACAGATACGCAGTATTTT.

The V gene is TRBV30, the J gene TRBJ1-1; D uncertain. V was clipped by 3 bases and J by 3 bases, with 2 bases between them. Germline CDR1 reads GTSNPN; CDR2 reads SVGIG (reference sequence). The CDR3 contains 10 residues. The CDR3 DNA is TGTGCCTGGAGCGACACTGAAGCTTTCTTT. It yields the protein CAWSDTEAFF.

As to this clonotype: An end of the junction does not agree with germline; a read error may underlie this. The V call is TRBV29-1, the J call TRBJ2-7; D might be TRBD2 (6 bases). The CDR3 totals 13 residues. Germline-derived CDR1 and CDR2 are SQVTM and ANQGSEA. The CDR3: CSVREAGSYVQYF. The CDR3 nucleotides are TGCAGCGTTCGGGAAGCGGGCTCCTACGTGCAGTACTTC.

J is TRBJ2-7 and V is TRBV5-4, with D perhaps assigned TRBD1 or TRBD2 (6 bases each). There are 13 residues in the CDR3. The germline CDR1 and CDR2 sequences are SGHNT and YYREEE (reference sequence). Trimming took off 2 bases at V and 6 bases at J, with 12 bases between the two ends. The CDR3 nucleotides are TGTGCCAGCAGCTTAAGAGGGGGAGGCGAGCAGTACTTC. It encodes CASSLRGGGEQYF.

Remarks on this clonotype: This may stem from a read error, because a much larger clone lies one nucleotide away. CDR3 in amino acids: CASSLDSAVTQYF. For the CDR3, the DNA is TGTGCCAGCAGCTTAGATTCCGCAGTTACGCAGTATTTT. The chain carries TRBV7-9 and TRBJ2-3; D gene uncertain. Trimming left V 1 base short and J 8 bases short, with 10 bases between. Germline V gene lookup returns CDR1 SEHNR and CDR2 FQNEAQ (reference sequence). The CDR3 covers 13 residues.

The chain carries TRBV5-4 and TRBJ2-1; 10 nucleotides align to TRBD2. Germline CDR1 SGHNT, CDR2 YYREEE (reference sequence). The CDR3 totals 16 residues. Trimming at V came to 4 bases and at J to 8 bases, leaving 12 bases not matched to a gene. This CDR3 is CASSRTSGSGGDEQFF. CDR3 in DNA: TGTGCCAGCAGCCGGACTAGCGGATCAGGGGGTGATGAGCAGTTCTTC.

V usage is TRBV25-1 and J usage is TRBJ1-1; TRBD1 matches 9 bases. The CDR3 runs 13 residues. Germline values: CDR1 MGHDK, CDR2 SYGVNS. V lost 7 bases and J lost 7; bases outside the gene matches: 7. The CDR3 reads CASIDRGGFEAFF. DNA for the CDR3: TGTGCCAGCATAGACAGGGGGGGATTTGAAGCTTTCTTT.

For this clonotype: The junction departs from the called germline gene at one end, perhaps through a read error. This sequence joins TRBV28 and TRBJ2-1; 8 nucleotides align to TRBD1. This CDR3 contains 14 residues. From germline, CDR1 is MDHEN and CDR2 SYDVKM. As DNA, the CDR3 is TGTGCCAGCAATTTTGGGACAGGCTGGAATGAGCACTTCTTC. Protein sequence: CASNFGTGWNEHFF.

A single count supports this clonotype. V gene TRBV11-2 combines with J gene TRBJ2-3; 12 positions match TRBD2. Germline values: CDR1 SGHAT, CDR2 FQNNGV. V trimming: 6 bases; J trimming: 2 bases; junction bases outside the gene matches: 9. The CDR3 totals 17 residues. CDR3 in DNA: TGTGCCAGCAGTGCGACCACTAGCGGGAGGTCCACAGATACGCAGTATTTT. Encoded protein: CASSATTSGRSTDTQYF.

The chain employs TRBV29-1 and TRBJ2-1, with TRBD2 identical over 13 bases. The length of the CDR3 is 17 residues. The V segment lost 7 bases and the J segment 4 bases; nucleotides outside the gene matches: 13. Germline V lookup: CDR1 SQVTM, CDR2 ANQGSEA. The CDR3 is CSAGTSGIGAGYNEQFF. The CDR3 nucleotides read TGCAGCGCTGGGACTAGCGGGATTGGAGCAGGATACAATGAGCAGTTCTTC.

Concerning this clonotype: A junction end diverges from the germline sequence, so it may reflect a read error. The rearrangement uses TRBV29-1 and TRBJ2-2, with a tentative D call TRBD2 (6 bases). Germline V CDR1 and CDR2: SQVTM, ANQGSEA. CDR3 size: 14 residues. CDR3 in DNA: TGCAACGTTGAGTCGCAGGAGGGCACAGGGGAGCTGTTTTTT. It encodes CNVESQEGTGELFF.

About this clonotype itself: One end of the junction does not line up with germline, which may come from a read error. The V and J genes are TRBV6-6 and TRBJ2-5, with D uncertain. Germline lookup yields CDR1 MNHNY and CDR2 SVGAGI (reference sequence). CDR3 length equals 12 residues. Here the CDR3 reads CVSSYSQETQYF. For the CDR3, the DNA is TGTGTCAGCAGTTACTCCCAAGAGACCCAGTACTTC.

This clonotype showed up just a few times. The chain employs TRBV12-3 or TRBV12-4 and TRBJ1-5; TRBD1 is a possible D gene (6 bases). Trimming took off 2 bases at V and 9 bases at J, with 11 bases between the two ends. This CDR3 comprises 13 residues. CDR3 amino acids: CASSLNREMPQHF. In DNA, the CDR3 is TGTGCCAGCAGTTTAAACAGGGAAATGCCCCAGCATTTT.

As for this clonotype: Germline is not matched at one junction end, which may reflect a read error. The V call is TRBV6-2 or TRBV6-3, the J call TRBJ2-3; TRBD2 aligns across 10 bases. This CDR3 region has 19 residues. The germline V gene has CDR1 MNHEY and CDR2 SVGEGT. The CDR3 region is CASSYPLGLAGDITDTHYF. The CDR3 region has the DNA TGTGCCAGCAGTTACCCCCTTGGGCTAGCGGGAGATATCACAGATACGCACTATTTT.

The chain combines TRBV6-1 with TRBJ2-7, with unresolved D. The CDR3 has 13 residues. Trimming removed 2 bases from V and 4 bases from J, with 9 bases in between. Germline-derived CDR1 and CDR2 are MNHNS and SASEGT. CDR3 bases: TGTGCCAGCAGTGAAACCCCCTCTTACGAGCAGTACTTC. Amino acids: CASSETPSYEQYF.

The genes are TRBV19 and TRBJ2-2; TRBD2 might be the D (5 bases). Trimming pared 2 bases from V and 6 bases from J, leaving 7 bases between. CDR3 length equals 13 residues. Germline CDR1 reads LNHDA; CDR2 reads SQIVND (reference sequence). The CDR3 sequence: CASSITRPGELFF. The CDR3 DNA reads as TGTGCCAGTAGTATAACTAGGCCCGGGGAGCTGTTTTTT. Combining the CDR3 with reference TRBV19 and TRBJ2-2 gives the whole variable domain DGGITQSPKYLFRKEGQNVTLSCEQNLNHDAMYWYRQDPGQGLRLIYYSQIVNDFQKGDIAEGYSVSREKKESFPLTVTSAQKNPTAFYLCASSITRPGELFFGEGSRLTVL.

Comment on this clonotype: It may be a read error: a sequence one base away is much more abundant. The chain joins TRBV28 to TRBJ1-1; no firm D call. The germline V and J ends were trimmed by 4 bases and 9 bases, with 15 bases remaining between them. Per germline, CDR1 MDHEN and CDR2 SYDVKM. This CDR3 has 13 amino acids. CDR3 sequence: CASSSSRLAKAFF. DNA of the CDR3: TGTGCCAGCAGTTCCTCACGCCTGGCTAAAGCTTTCTTT.

On this clonotype itself: One end of the junction is discordant with germline, which a read error may explain. The chain joins TRBV11-3 to TRBJ2-1, with 9 nucleotides matching TRBD2. Germline values: CDR1 SGHNT, CDR2 YENEEA. The CDR3 totals 16 residues. The CDR3 spells CTSSLAWDSGRPEQLF. The CDR3 DNA sequence: TGTACCAGCAGCTTAGCGTGGGATAGCGGGAGACCTGAGCAGCTCTTC. Looking up the rest from reference TRBV11-3 and TRBJ2-1 gives the full variable domain: EAGVVQSPRYKIIEKKQPVAFWCNPISGHNTLYWYLQNLGQGPELLIRYENEEAVDDSQLPKDRFSAERLKGVDSTLKIQPAELGDSAVYLCTSSLAWDSGRPEQLFGPGTRLTVL.

V and J are TRBV4-2 and TRBJ2-7, with 12 nucleotides matching TRBD1. V lost 1 base and J lost 4; bases outside the gene matches: 5. This CDR3 has 16 residues. CDR1 LGHNA and CDR2 YNFKEQ come from the germline V gene. This CDR3 is CASSQARGQGAYEQYF. The CDR3 region has the DNA TGTGCCAGCAGCCAAGCTCGGGGACAGGGGGCTTACGAGCAGTACTTC.

This rearrangement joins TRBV6-6 to TRBJ2-7, with 10 bases matching TRBD2. Germline V gene lookup returns CDR1 MNHNY and CDR2 SVGAGI (reference sequence). This CDR3 has 20 amino acids. Germline trimming cut 0 bases from V and 3 bases from J; bases unmatched to any gene: 17. The chain's CDR3 is CASSYSLGLAKTSGIYEQYF. CDR3 DNA: TGTGCCAGCAGTTACTCGTTGGGACTAGCGAAAACCTCTGGGATCTACGAGCAGTACTTC.

The V gene is TRBV11-2, the J gene TRBJ2-5; D is possibly TRBD1 (6 bases). The CDR3 consists of 15 residues. Germline V CDR1 and CDR2: SGHAT, FQNNGV. CDR3: CPGTAWGQSGETQYF. CDR3 nucleotides: TGTCCCGGCACCGCCTGGGGGCAATCGGGAGAGACCCAGTACTTC.

This clonotype was detected a few times. The chain recombines TRBV29-1 with TRBJ2-7; the match to TRBD2 covers 8 bases. The J segment lost 1 base and the V segment lost 7 bases, leaving 6 bases of the junction unmatched. This CDR3 is 13 amino acids long. Germline lookup yields CDR1 SQVTM and CDR2 ANQGSEA. CDR3 sequence: CSALLAESYEQYF. CDR3 coding DNA: TGCAGCGCCCTACTAGCGGAATCCTACGAGCAGTACTTC.